The clone carrying this TCR beta chain has just a few counts. Its antigen is not identified. This entry comes from a study of beta chain features in type 1 diabetes. Study-wide context: What patients shared with healthy donors was a similar profile of age, gender and cell yields. Whole-study findings and limits: Within patients, naive, central memory and Treg TCRB repertoires seemed more similar than within healthy donors. For Type 1 diabetes patients, all four CD4+ subsets carried TCRB CDR3s that were moderately but significantly shorter.

Sequenced material consisted of expressed TCRB transcripts (all of the isolated RNA was reverse transcribed). The assay was immunoSEQ multiplex PCR, and TCRdb's table has in-frame clones only and misses some. The sample has 500,000 to 650,000 clones, roughly 12% seen once; the top ten hold approximately 0.11%. CDR3 length equals 13 residues. In germline, CDR1 is SGHTA, CDR2 FQGNSA. The germline V and J ends were trimmed by 4 bases and 0 bases, with 6 bases remaining between them. The source material was naive CD4+ T cells from blood. The V call is TRBV7-2, the J call TRBJ1-1; D gene uncertain. This TCR derives from a man aged 25-45 years with type 1 diabetes. The DNA of the CDR3 is TGTGCCAGCAGCTCCCCCGTGAACACTGAAGCTTTCTTT. This translates into CASSSPVNTEAFF.